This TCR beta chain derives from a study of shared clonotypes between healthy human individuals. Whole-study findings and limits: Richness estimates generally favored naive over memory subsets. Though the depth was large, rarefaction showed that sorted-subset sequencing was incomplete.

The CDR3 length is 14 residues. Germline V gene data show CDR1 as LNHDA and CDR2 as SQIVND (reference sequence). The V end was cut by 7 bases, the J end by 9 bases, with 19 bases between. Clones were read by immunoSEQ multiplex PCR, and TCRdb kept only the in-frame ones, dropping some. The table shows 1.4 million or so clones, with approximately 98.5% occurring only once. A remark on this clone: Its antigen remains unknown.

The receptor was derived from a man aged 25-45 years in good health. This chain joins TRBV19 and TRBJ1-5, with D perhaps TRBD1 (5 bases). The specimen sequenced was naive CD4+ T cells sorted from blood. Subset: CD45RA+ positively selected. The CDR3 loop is CASTGVGVQGPQHF. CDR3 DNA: TGTGCCAGTACCGGCGTCGGGGTTCAGGGGCCCCAGCATTTT. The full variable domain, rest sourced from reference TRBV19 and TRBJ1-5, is DGGITQSPKYLFRKEGQNVTLSCEQNLNHDAMYWYRQDPGQGLRLIYYSQIVNDFQKGDIAEGYSVSREKKESFPLTVTSAQKNPTAFYLCASTGVGVQGPQHFGDGTRLSIL.